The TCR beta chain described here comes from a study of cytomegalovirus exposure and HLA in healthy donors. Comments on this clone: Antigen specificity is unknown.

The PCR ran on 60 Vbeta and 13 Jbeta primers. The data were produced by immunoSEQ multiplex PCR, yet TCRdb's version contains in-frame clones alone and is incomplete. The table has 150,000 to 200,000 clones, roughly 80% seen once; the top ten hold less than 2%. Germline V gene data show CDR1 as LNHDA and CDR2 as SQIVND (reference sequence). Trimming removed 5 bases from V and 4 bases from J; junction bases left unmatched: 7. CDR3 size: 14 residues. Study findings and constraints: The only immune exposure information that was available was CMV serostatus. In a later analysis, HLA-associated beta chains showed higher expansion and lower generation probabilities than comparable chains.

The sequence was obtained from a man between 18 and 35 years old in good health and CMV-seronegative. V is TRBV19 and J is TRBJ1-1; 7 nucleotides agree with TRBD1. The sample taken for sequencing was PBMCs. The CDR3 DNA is TGTGCCAGTAGTCCCACGGACAGGATCACTGAAGCTTTCTTT. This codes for CASSPTDRITEAFF.